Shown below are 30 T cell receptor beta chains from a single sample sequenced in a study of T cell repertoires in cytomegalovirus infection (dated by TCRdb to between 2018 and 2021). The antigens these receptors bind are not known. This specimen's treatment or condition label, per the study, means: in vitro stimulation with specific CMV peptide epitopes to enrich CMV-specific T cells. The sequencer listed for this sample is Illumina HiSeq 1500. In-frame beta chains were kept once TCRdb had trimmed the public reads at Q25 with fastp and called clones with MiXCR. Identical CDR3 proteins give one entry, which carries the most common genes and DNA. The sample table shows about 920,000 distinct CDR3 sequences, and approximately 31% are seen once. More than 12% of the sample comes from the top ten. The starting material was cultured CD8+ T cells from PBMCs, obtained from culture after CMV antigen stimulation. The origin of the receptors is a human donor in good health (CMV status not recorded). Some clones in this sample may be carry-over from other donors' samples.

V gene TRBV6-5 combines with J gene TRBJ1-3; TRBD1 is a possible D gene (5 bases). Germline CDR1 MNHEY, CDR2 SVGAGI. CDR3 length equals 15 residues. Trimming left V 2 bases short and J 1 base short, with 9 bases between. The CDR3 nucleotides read TGTGCCAGCAGTTACAACGGGGGGTCTGGAAACACCATATATTTT. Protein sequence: CASSYNGGSGNTIYF.

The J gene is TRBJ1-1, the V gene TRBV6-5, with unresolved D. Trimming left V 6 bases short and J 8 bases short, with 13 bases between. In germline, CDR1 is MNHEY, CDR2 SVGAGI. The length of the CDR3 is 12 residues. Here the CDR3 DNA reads TGTGCCAGCAGAATTGGGGTTGGGGAAGCTTTCTTT. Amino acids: CASRIGVGEAFF.

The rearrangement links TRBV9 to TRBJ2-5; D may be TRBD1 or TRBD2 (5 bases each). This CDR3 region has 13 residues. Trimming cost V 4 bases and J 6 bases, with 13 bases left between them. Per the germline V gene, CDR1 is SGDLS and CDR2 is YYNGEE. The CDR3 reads CASSPGRGKTQYF. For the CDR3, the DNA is TGTGCCAGCAGCCCAGGTCGGGGCAAGACCCAGTACTTC.

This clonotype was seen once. The CDR3: CASSPTGRAREKLFF. In DNA form, the CDR3 reads TGTGCCAGCAGTCCTACCGGCAGGGCGCGGGAAAAACTGTTTTTT. V gene TRBV5-6 combines with J gene TRBJ1-4, with D tentatively TRBD1 (5 bases). From germline, CDR1 is SGHDT and CDR2 YYEEEE. Trimming stripped 5 bases from V and 8 bases from J, with 19 bases between. This CDR3 is 15 amino acids long.

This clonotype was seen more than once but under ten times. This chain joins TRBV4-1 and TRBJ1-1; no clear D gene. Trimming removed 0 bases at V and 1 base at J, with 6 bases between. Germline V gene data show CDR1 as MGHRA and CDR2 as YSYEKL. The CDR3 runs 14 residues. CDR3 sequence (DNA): TGCGCCAGCAGCCAAGAACAACAGAACACTGAAGCTTTCTTT. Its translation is CASSQEQQNTEAFF.

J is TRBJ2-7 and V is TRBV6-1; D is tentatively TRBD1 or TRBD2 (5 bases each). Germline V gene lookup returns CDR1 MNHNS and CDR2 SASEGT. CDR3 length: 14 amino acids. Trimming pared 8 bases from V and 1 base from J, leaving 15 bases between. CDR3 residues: CASGIGTSSYEQYF. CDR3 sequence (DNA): TGTGCCAGCGGTATAGGGACGTCATCCTACGAGCAGTACTTC.

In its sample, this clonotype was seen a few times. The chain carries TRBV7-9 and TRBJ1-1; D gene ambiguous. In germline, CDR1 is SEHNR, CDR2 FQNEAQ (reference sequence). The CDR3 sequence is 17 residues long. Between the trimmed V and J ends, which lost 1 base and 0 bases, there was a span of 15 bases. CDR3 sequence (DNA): TGTGCCAGCAGCTTAGGCGACATCAGGCCCATGAACACTGAAGCTTTCTTT. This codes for CASSLGDIRPMNTEAFF.

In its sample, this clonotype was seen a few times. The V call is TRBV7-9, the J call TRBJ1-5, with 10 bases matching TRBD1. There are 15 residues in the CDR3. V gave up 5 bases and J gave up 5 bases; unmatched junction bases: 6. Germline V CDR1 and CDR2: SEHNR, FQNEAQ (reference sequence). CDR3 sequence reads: CASSKGTGDYQPQHF. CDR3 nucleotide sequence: TGTGCCAGCAGCAAGGGGACAGGGGATTATCAGCCCCAGCATTTT. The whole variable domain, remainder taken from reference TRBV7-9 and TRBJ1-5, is DTGVSQNPRHKITKRGQNVTFRCDPISEHNRLYWYRQTLGQGPEFLTYFQNEAQLEKSRLLSDRFSAERPKGSFSTLEIQRTEQGDSAMYLCASSKGTGDYQPQHFGDGTRLSIL.

The CDR3 DNA follows: TGTGCCAGCAGTAGAGGGGGTCCATCGAGGTTATCCTACGAGCAGTACTTC. This gives the protein CASSRGGPSRLSYEQYF. V gene TRBV27 combines with J gene TRBJ2-7; TRBD1 is a possible D gene (6 bases). Trimming removed 5 bases from V and 1 base from J, with 21 bases in between. This CDR3 region has 17 residues. Germline V gene data show CDR1 as MNHEY and CDR2 as SMNVEV (reference sequence).

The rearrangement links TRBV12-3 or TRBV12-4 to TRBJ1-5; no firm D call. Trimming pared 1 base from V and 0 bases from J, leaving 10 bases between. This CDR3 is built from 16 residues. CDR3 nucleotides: TGTGCCAGCAGTTTAGGGGGATATAATAGCAATCAGCCCCAGCATTTT. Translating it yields CASSLGGYNSNQPQHF.

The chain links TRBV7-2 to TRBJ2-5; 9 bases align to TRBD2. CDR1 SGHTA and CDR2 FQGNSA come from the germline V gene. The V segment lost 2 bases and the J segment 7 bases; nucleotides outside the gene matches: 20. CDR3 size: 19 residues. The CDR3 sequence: CASSLWLSRRGGDSGTQYF. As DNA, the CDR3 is TGTGCCAGCAGCTTATGGTTGAGCAGGCGGGGGGGCGATTCGGGGACCCAGTACTTC.

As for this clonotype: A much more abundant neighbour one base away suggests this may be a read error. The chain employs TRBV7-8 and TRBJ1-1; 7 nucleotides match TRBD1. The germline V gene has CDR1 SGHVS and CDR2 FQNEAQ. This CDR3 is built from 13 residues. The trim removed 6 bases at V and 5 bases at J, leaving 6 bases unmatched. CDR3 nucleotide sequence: TGTGCCAGCAGACCCGGGACAGAGACTGAAGCTTTCTTT. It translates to CASRPGTETEAFF.

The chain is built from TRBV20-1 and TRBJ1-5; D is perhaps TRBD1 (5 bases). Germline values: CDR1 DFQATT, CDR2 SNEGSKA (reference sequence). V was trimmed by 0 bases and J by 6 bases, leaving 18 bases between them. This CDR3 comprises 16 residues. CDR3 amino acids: CSAREGGGRVGQPQHF. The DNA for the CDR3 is TGCAGTGCTAGAGAGGGGGGGGGACGCGTAGGTCAGCCCCAGCATTTT.

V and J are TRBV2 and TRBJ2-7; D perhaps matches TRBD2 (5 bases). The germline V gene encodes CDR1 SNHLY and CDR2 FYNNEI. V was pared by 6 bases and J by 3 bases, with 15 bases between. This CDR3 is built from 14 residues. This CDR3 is CASRGKWTVYEQYF. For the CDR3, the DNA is TGTGCCAGCAGGGGAAAATGGACTGTCTACGAGCAGTACTTC.

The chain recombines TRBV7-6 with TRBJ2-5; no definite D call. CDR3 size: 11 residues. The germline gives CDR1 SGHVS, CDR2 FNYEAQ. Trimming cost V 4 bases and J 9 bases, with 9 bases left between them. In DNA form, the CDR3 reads TGTGCCAGCAGCTCCCCCCGGGCCCAGTACTTC. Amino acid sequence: CASSSPRAQYF.

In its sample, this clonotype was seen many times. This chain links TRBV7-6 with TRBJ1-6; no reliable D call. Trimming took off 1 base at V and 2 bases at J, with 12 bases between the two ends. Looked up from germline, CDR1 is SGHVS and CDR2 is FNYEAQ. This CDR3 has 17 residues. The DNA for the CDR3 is TGTGCCAGCAGCTTAGGGGCCAAAGGGACCTATAATTCACCCCTCCACTTT. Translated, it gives CASSLGAKGTYNSPLHF.

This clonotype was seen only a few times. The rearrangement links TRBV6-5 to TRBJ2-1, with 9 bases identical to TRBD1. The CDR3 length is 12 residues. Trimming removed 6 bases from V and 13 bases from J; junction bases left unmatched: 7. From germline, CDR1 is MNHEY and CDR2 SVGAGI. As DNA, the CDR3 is TGTGCCAGCAGCCCTGAGACAGGGGGACAGTTCTTC. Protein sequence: CASSPETGGQFF.

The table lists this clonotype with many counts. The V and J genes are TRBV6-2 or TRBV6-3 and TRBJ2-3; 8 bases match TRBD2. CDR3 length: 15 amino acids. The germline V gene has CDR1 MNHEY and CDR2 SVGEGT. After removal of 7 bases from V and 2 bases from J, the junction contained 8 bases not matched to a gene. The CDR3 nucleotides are TGTGCCAGCAACCCCCCGGGAGGGCCCACAGATACGCAGTATTTT. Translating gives CASNPPGGPTDTQYF.

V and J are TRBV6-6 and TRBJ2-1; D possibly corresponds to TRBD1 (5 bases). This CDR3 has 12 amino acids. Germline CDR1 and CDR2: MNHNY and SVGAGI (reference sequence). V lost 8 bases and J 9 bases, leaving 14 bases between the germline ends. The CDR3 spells CASPGGQTEQFF. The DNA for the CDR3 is TGTGCCAGCCCCGGCGGACAAACTGAGCAGTTCTTC.

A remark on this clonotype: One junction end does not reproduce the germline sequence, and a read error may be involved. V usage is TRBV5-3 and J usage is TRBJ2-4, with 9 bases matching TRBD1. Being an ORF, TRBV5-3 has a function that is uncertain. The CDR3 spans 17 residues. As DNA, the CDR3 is TGTGCCAGCAGCTTGGCAGGACAGGGGTTATTCAAAAACATTCAGTACTTC. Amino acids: CASSLAGQGLFKNIQYF.

The CDR3, as DNA: TGTGCCAGCAGGGTCCCGACAGATACGCAGTATTTT. This gives the protein CASRVPTDTQYF. This chain joins TRBV2 and TRBJ2-3, with D unresolved. Germline CDR1 SNHLY, CDR2 FYNNEI. CDR3 length: 12 residues. Trimming left V 6 bases short and J 3 bases short, with 7 bases between.

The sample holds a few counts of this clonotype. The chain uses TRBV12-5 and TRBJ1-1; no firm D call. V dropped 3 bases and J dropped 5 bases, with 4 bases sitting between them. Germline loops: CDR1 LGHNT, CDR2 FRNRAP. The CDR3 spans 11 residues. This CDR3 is CASGFRTEAFF. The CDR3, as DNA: TGTGCTAGTGGTTTCCGAACTGAAGCTTTCTTT.

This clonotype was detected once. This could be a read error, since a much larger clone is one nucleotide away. CDR3 in amino acids: CASSVQGDANYGYTF. For the CDR3, the DNA is TGTGCCAGCAGCGTACAGGGAGACGCTAACTATGGCTACACCTTC. The V and J genes are TRBV7-6 and TRBJ1-2; tentative D call: TRBD1 (6 bases). The CDR3 is 15 residues long. V lost 5 bases, J lost 0 bases, and 13 bases lay in between. Germline V gene data show CDR1 as SGHVS and CDR2 as FNYEAQ.

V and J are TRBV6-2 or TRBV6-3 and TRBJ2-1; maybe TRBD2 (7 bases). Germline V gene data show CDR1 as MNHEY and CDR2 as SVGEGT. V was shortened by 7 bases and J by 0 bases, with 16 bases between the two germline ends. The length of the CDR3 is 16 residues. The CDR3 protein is CASISVGGASYNEQFF. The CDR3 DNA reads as TGTGCCAGCATCAGTGTTGGGGGGGCCTCCTACAATGAGCAGTTCTTC.

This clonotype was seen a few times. The CDR3 DNA is TGTGCCAGCAGTTTGGAGAGGTCCACTGAAGCTTTCTTT. This encodes CASSLERSTEAFF. The chain is built from TRBV27 and TRBJ1-1, with unresolved D. In germline, CDR1 is MNHEY, CDR2 SMNVEV (reference sequence). The V end was cut by 3 bases, the J end by 4 bases, with 9 bases between. This CDR3 is built from 13 residues.

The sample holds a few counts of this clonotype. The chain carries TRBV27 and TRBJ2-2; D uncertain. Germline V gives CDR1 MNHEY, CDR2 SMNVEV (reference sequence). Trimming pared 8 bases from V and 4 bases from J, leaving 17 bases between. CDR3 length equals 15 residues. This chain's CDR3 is CASGPSLPFTGELFF. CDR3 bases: TGTGCCAGCGGGCCAAGCCTGCCGTTCACCGGGGAGCTGTTTTTT.

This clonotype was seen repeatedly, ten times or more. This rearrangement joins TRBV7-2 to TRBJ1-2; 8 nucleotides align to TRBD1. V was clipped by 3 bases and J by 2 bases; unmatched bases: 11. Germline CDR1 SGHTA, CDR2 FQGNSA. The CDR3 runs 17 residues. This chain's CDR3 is CASSFPESQGVNYGYTF. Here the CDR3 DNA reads TGTGCCAGCAGCTTTCCGGAGTCACAGGGGGTAAACTATGGCTACACCTTC.

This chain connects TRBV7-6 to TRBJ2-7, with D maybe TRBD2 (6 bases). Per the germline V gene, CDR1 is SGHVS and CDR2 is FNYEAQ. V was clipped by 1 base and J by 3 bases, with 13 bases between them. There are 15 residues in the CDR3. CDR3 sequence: CASSLVGGSSYEQYF. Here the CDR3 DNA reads TGTGCCAGCAGCTTAGTCGGAGGGTCAAGCTACGAGCAGTACTTC.

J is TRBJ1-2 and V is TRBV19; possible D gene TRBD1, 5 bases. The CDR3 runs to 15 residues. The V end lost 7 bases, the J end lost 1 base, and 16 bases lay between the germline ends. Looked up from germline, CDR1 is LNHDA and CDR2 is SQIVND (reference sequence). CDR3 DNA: TGTGCCAGTACTACAGGACATCCTCTTAACTATGGCTACACCTTC. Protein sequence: CASTTGHPLNYGYTF.

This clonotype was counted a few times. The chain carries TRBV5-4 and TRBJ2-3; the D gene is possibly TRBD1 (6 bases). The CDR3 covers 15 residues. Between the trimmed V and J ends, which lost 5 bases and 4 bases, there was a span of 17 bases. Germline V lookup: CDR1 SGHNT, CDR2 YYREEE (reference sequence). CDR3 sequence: CASRGTGNSADTQYF. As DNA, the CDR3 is TGTGCCAGCAGAGGTACAGGGAATTCGGCAGATACGCAGTATTTT.